The rows below give T cell receptor beta chains drawn from one sample of a study of shared clonotypes between healthy human individuals. Profiling relied on immunoSEQ multiplex PCR, and the TCRdb table lists in-frame clones only, not all of them. The data show 2 million to 3 million clones, approximately 93% seen once. The specimen was naive CD4+ T cells from PBMCs. These receptors came from a man younger than 30 in good health. Some clones in this sample may be carry-over from other donors' samples. CDR3s include the opening cysteine and the closing phenylalanine or tryptophan. Fields, in order: CDR3 length, D gene, J gene, clone size, V gene, CDR3 protein, CDR3 DNA. A D gene is named only where the DNA matches it firmly. Clone size is given for some rows only: seen once, a few or many times, or a class if the clone is expanded.

cdr3_length: 15; d_call: NA; j_call: TRBJ2-7; clone_size: NA; v_call: TRBV21-1; cdr3_aa: CASSLYVGGGYEQYF; cdr3_nt: TGTGCCAGCAGTCTCTACGTAGGAGGGGGCTACGAGCAGTACTTC
cdr3_length: 15; d_call: TRBD2; j_call: TRBJ2-5; clone_size: once; v_call: TRBV7-8; cdr3_aa: CASSHMAGGRETQYF; cdr3_nt: TGTGCCAGCAGCCACATGGCGGGAGGGCGGGAGACCCAGTACTTC
cdr3_length: 15; d_call: NA; j_call: TRBJ1-4; clone_size: once; v_call: TRBV5-1; cdr3_aa: CASSVGGGRSEKLFF; cdr3_nt: TGCGCCAGCAGCGTGGGCGGGGGAAGGAGTGAAAAACTGTTTTTT
cdr3_length: 16; d_call: TRBD2; j_call: TRBJ2-1; clone_size: once; v_call: TRBV6-6; cdr3_aa: CASSYFGLAGASEQFF; cdr3_nt: TGTGCCAGCAGTTACTTCGGACTAGCGGGCGCGTCTGAGCAGTTCTTC
cdr3_length: 16; d_call: TRBD1; j_call: TRBJ2-3; clone_size: NA; v_call: TRBV5-1; cdr3_aa: CASSIGQGTSTDTQYF; cdr3_nt: TGCGCCAGCAGCATTGGACAGGGGACAAGCACAGATACGCAGTATTTT
cdr3_length: 16; d_call: NA; j_call: TRBJ2-3; clone_size: NA; v_call: TRBV7-6; cdr3_aa: CASSFRADPSTDTQYF; cdr3_nt: TGTGCCAGCAGCTTTCGGGCAGACCCTAGCACAGATACGCAGTATTTT
cdr3_length: 13; d_call: TRBD1; j_call: TRBJ1-1; clone_size: NA; v_call: TRBV29-1; cdr3_aa: CSVRTGRNTEAFF; cdr3_nt: TGCAGCGTTCGGACAGGCAGAAACACTGAAGCTTTCTTT
cdr3_length: 14; d_call: NA; j_call: TRBJ2-7; clone_size: once; v_call: TRBV5-8; cdr3_aa: CASSWAIAAYEQYF; cdr3_nt: TGTGCCAGCAGCTGGGCAATTGCTGCCTACGAGCAGTACTTC
cdr3_length: 16; d_call: TRBD1; j_call: TRBJ1-5; clone_size: NA; v_call: TRBV19; cdr3_aa: CASSTWRDSSNQPQHF; cdr3_nt: TGTGCCAGTAGTACGTGGAGGGACAGTAGCAATCAGCCCCAGCATTTT
cdr3_length: 13; d_call: NA; j_call: TRBJ2-1; clone_size: NA; v_call: TRBV7-8; cdr3_aa: CASSLGRYNEQFF; cdr3_nt: TGTGCCAGCAGCCTGGGCAGGTACAATGAGCAGTTCTTC
cdr3_length: 14; d_call: NA; j_call: TRBJ2-5; clone_size: NA; v_call: TRBV28; cdr3_aa: CASSLQGPEETQYF; cdr3_nt: TGTGCCAGCAGTTTGCAAGGACCAGAAGAGACCCAGTACTTC
cdr3_length: 16; d_call: TRBD1; j_call: TRBJ1-5; clone_size: few; v_call: TRBV2; cdr3_aa: CASSSQIGQGLQPQHF; cdr3_nt: TGTGCCAGCAGTTCTCAGATTGGACAGGGGCTTCAGCCCCAGCATTTT
cdr3_length: 16; d_call: NA; j_call: TRBJ2-3; clone_size: NA; v_call: TRBV11-3; cdr3_aa: CASSLGTGVGTDTQYF; cdr3_nt: TGTGCCAGCAGCTTAGGGACGGGAGTGGGGACAGATACGCAGTATTTT
cdr3_length: 15; d_call: TRBD1; j_call: TRBJ2-1; clone_size: NA; v_call: TRBV5-4; cdr3_aa: CASSRDSGSYNEQFF; cdr3_nt: TGTGCCAGCAGCCGGGACAGCGGCTCCTACAATGAGCAGTTCTTC
cdr3_length: 18; d_call: TRBD1; j_call: TRBJ2-7; clone_size: NA; v_call: TRBV27; cdr3_aa: CASSLKPPSGTGADEQYF; cdr3_nt: TGTGCCAGCAGTTTAAAGCCACCCTCCGGGACAGGGGCTGACGAGCAGTACTTC
cdr3_length: 14; d_call: NA; j_call: TRBJ2-1; clone_size: NA; v_call: TRBV7-2; cdr3_aa: CASSLVGLYNEQFF; cdr3_nt: TGTGCCAGCAGCTTAGTCGGGTTATACAATGAGCAGTTCTTC
cdr3_length: 13; d_call: NA; j_call: TRBJ1-1; clone_size: NA; v_call: TRBV5-5; cdr3_aa: CASSLTGDSEAFF; cdr3_nt: TGTGCCAGCAGCTTGACGGGGGATAGTGAAGCTTTCTTT
cdr3_length: 13; d_call: TRBD1; j_call: TRBJ1-1; clone_size: NA; v_call: TRBV5-1; cdr3_aa: CASSRDRGTEAFF; cdr3_nt: TGCGCCAGCAGCCGGGACAGGGGGACTGAAGCTTTCTTT
cdr3_length: 13; d_call: NA; j_call: TRBJ2-2; clone_size: NA; v_call: TRBV7-2; cdr3_aa: CASSLLGTGELFF; cdr3_nt: TGTGCCAGCAGCTTACTGGGTACCGGGGAGCTGTTTTTT
cdr3_length: 11; d_call: NA; j_call: TRBJ2-5; clone_size: NA; v_call: TRBV7-9; cdr3_aa: CASSLGRAQYF; cdr3_nt: TGTGCCAGCAGCTTAGGACGGGCCCAGTACTTC
cdr3_length: 14; d_call: NA; j_call: TRBJ2-1; clone_size: few; v_call: TRBV11-2; cdr3_aa: CASSLLTGNNEQFF; cdr3_nt: TGTGCCAGCAGCTTACTTACAGGGAACAATGAGCAGTTCTTC
cdr3_length: 16; d_call: NA; j_call: TRBJ2-2; clone_size: NA; v_call: TRBV19; cdr3_aa: CASSIVLTRNTGELFF; cdr3_nt: TGTGCCAGTAGTATCGTACTGACACGGAACACCGGGGAGCTGTTTTTT
cdr3_length: 16; d_call: TRBD2; j_call: TRBJ2-5; clone_size: NA; v_call: TRBV7-9; cdr3_aa: CASSPYGLAGQETQYF; cdr3_nt: TGTGCCAGCAGCCCATACGGACTAGCGGGACAAGAGACCCAGTACTTC
cdr3_length: 12; d_call: NA; j_call: TRBJ1-1; clone_size: NA; v_call: TRBV18; cdr3_aa: CASSMGGTEAFF; cdr3_nt: TGTGCCAGCTCAATGGGGGGCACTGAAGCTTTCTTT
cdr3_length: 14; d_call: NA; j_call: TRBJ2-1; clone_size: NA; v_call: TRBV5-4; cdr3_aa: CASSQVVAGGSLFF; cdr3_nt: NA
cdr3_length: 19; d_call: NA; j_call: TRBJ2-3; clone_size: NA; v_call: TRBV4-2; cdr3_aa: CASSHPKGTERTLPDTQYF; cdr3_nt: TGTGCCAGCAGCCATCCTAAGGGAACAGAACGAACTCTCCCAGATACGCAGTATTTT
cdr3_length: 14; d_call: NA; j_call: TRBJ1-2; clone_size: NA; v_call: TRBV7-8; cdr3_aa: CASSLGGGGGFFTF; cdr3_nt: TGTGCCAGCAGCTTAGGCGGTGGTGGTGGGTTTTTTACCTTC
cdr3_length: 15; d_call: NA; j_call: TRBJ1-1; clone_size: NA; v_call: TRBV5-4; cdr3_aa: CASSSPRGGNTEAFF; cdr3_nt: TGTGCCAGCAGCTCCCCGAGGGGGGGCAATACTGAAGCTTTCTTT
cdr3_length: 16; d_call: NA; j_call: TRBJ1-6; clone_size: NA; v_call: TRBV5-6; cdr3_aa: CASSFEPNRVGSPLHF; cdr3_nt: TGTGCCAGCAGCTTTGAACCAAACAGGGTAGGATCACCCCTCCACTTT
cdr3_length: 13; d_call: NA; j_call: TRBJ1-5; clone_size: NA; v_call: TRBV5-1; cdr3_aa: CASSLGFDQPQHF; cdr3_nt: TGCGCCAGCAGCTTGGGATTTGATCAGCCCCAGCATTTT
cdr3_length: 15; d_call: NA; j_call: TRBJ1-2; clone_size: NA; v_call: TRBV2; cdr3_aa: CASSPDGKGNYGYTF; cdr3_nt: TGTGCCAGCAGCCCGGACGGAAAAGGAAACTATGGCTACACCTTC
cdr3_length: 14; d_call: NA; j_call: TRBJ2-7; clone_size: NA; v_call: TRBV11-1; cdr3_aa: CASRDSTRDSPQYF; cdr3_nt: TGTGCCAGCAGGGACAGTACGCGGGACAGCCCCCAGTACTTC
cdr3_length: 19; d_call: TRBD1; j_call: TRBJ1-5; clone_size: NA; v_call: TRBV6-4; cdr3_aa: CASSDDFQTGPYSNQPQHF; cdr3_nt: TGTGCCAGCAGTGACGACTTTCAGACAGGGCCGTATAGCAATCAGCCCCAGCATTTT
cdr3_length: 16; d_call: NA; j_call: TRBJ1-3; clone_size: NA; v_call: TRBV28; cdr3_aa: CASSFTSGSSGNTIYF; cdr3_nt: TGTGCCAGCAGTTTCACCTCCGGCAGCTCTGGAAACACCATATATTTT
cdr3_length: 15; d_call: NA; j_call: TRBJ2-1; clone_size: once; v_call: TRBV6-5; cdr3_aa: CASSLQGYTYNEQFF; cdr3_nt: TGTGCCAGCAGTCTCCAGGGGTACACCTACAATGAGCAGTTCTTC
cdr3_length: 16; d_call: NA; j_call: TRBJ2-1; clone_size: NA; v_call: TRBV5-1; cdr3_aa: CASSFRQAEPYNEQFF; cdr3_nt: TGCGCCAGCAGCTTCAGACAGGCCGAGCCTTACAATGAGCAGTTCTTC
cdr3_length: 15; d_call: NA; j_call: TRBJ1-2; clone_size: once; v_call: TRBV5-4; cdr3_aa: CASSLEGTARSGYTF; cdr3_nt: TGTGCCAGCAGCTTAGAGGGGACCGCTCGGTCTGGCTACACCTTC
cdr3_length: 17; d_call: TRBD2; j_call: TRBJ2-2; clone_size: NA; v_call: TRBV5-1; cdr3_aa: CASSPLGAGGSTGELFF; cdr3_nt: TGCGCCAGCAGCCCCCTAGGAGCGGGAGGTAGTACCGGGGAGCTGTTTTTT
cdr3_length: 17; d_call: NA; j_call: TRBJ1-1; clone_size: NA; v_call: TRBV9; cdr3_aa: CASSVSGGGSLDPEAFF; cdr3_nt: TGTGCCAGCAGCGTGAGTGGGGGCGGGAGTTTGGACCCTGAAGCTTTCTTT
cdr3_length: 17; d_call: TRBD2; j_call: TRBJ2-7; clone_size: NA; v_call: TRBV9; cdr3_aa: CARDFGTSGSSSYEQYF; cdr3_nt: TGTGCCAGAGATTTCGGGACTAGCGGGAGTTCCTCCTACGAGCAGTACTTC
cdr3_length: 14; d_call: NA; j_call: TRBJ1-2; clone_size: NA; v_call: TRBV18; cdr3_aa: CASSPRTQDYGYTF; cdr3_nt: TGTGCCAGCTCACCGCGGACGCAAGACTATGGCTACACCTTC
cdr3_length: 13; d_call: TRBD1; j_call: TRBJ1-5; clone_size: NA; v_call: TRBV29-1; cdr3_aa: CSVKGQGNQPQHF; cdr3_nt: TGCAGCGTTAAGGGACAGGGAAATCAGCCCCAGCATTTT
cdr3_length: 12; d_call: NA; j_call: TRBJ2-5; clone_size: NA; v_call: TRBV12-5; cdr3_aa: CASGLVSETQYF; cdr3_nt: TGTGCTAGTGGTTTGGTATCAGAGACCCAGTACTTC
cdr3_length: 19; d_call: TRBD2; j_call: TRBJ2-7; clone_size: NA; v_call: TRBV11-3; cdr3_aa: CASSCTSGNIPAFSYEQYF; cdr3_nt: TGTGCCAGCAGCTGCACTAGCGGGAATATACCCGCATTCTCCTACGAGCAGTACTTC
cdr3_length: 16; d_call: NA; j_call: TRBJ2-4; clone_size: once; v_call: TRBV7-8; cdr3_aa: CASSLVGGGAKNIQYF; cdr3_nt: TGTGCCAGCAGCTTAGTAGGGGGAGGAGCCAAAAACATTCAGTACTTC
cdr3_length: 14; d_call: TRBD2; j_call: TRBJ2-7; clone_size: NA; v_call: TRBV2; cdr3_aa: CASSEALSSGTRYF; cdr3_nt: TGTGCCAGCAGTGAAGCGCTCTCTAGCGGGACAAGGTACTTC
cdr3_length: 11; d_call: NA; j_call: TRBJ2-1; clone_size: few; v_call: TRBV14; cdr3_aa: CASSQRGEQFF; cdr3_nt: TGTGCCAGCAGCCAAAGGGGTGAGCAGTTCTTC
cdr3_length: 13; d_call: NA; j_call: TRBJ2-3; clone_size: NA; v_call: TRBV5-8; cdr3_aa: CARGAIITDTQYF; cdr3_nt: TGTGCCAGGGGGGCAATCATTACAGATACGCAGTATTTT
cdr3_length: 18; d_call: NA; j_call: TRBJ2-7; clone_size: NA; v_call: TRBV7-9; cdr3_aa: CASSSTLLGGGALYEQYF; cdr3_nt: TGTGCCAGCAGCTCTACCCTCCTTGGCGGCGGAGCCCTTTACGAGCAGTACTTC
cdr3_length: 19; d_call: NA; j_call: TRBJ2-6; clone_size: NA; v_call: TRBV7-8; cdr3_aa: CASSLAYLGGASGANVLTF; cdr3_nt: TGTGCCAGCAGCTTAGCGTACCTGGGTGGAGCCTCCGGGGCCAACGTCCTGACTTTC